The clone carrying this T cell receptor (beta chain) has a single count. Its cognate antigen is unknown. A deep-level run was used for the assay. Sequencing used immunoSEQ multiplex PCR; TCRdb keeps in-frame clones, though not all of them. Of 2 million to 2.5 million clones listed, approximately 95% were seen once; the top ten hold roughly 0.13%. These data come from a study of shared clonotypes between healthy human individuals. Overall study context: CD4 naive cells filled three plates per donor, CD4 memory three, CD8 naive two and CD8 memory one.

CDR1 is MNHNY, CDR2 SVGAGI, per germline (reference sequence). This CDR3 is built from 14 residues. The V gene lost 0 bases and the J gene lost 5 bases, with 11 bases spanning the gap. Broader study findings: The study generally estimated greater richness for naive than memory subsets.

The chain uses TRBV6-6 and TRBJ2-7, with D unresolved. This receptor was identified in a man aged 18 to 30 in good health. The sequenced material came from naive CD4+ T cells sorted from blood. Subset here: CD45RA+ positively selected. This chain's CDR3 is CASSYSIQSDEQYF. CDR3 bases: TGTGCCAGCAGTTACTCGATTCAGTCCGACGAGCAGTACTTC.